This is a list of T cell receptor beta chains from one sample in a study of lymphopenia after photon versus proton radiotherapy. The protocol was immunoSEQ multiplex PCR, while the TCRdb copy is restricted to in-frame clones and leaves out a portion. This sample has about 40,000 clones, with 85% to 90% found just once. The sample was peripheral blood, taken from a patient treated with proton-based radiotherapy. The receptors shown here come from a woman between 70 and 85 years old with pancreatic cancer. Some clones in this sample may be carry-over from other donors' samples. Each CDR3 is given with its conserved first and last residue. Each record gives: D gene, J gene, clone size, V gene, CDR3 DNA, CDR3 protein. The D gene is left open where the match is weak. Expanded clones are given a class, and other clones once, few, many or no size at all.

- | TRBJ2-7 | - | TRBV30 | TGTGCCTGGGGCGGCGGGGCAGATACCTACGAGCAGTACTTC | CAWGGGADTYEQYF
- | TRBJ2-7 | few | TRBV5-4 | TGTGCCAGCAGCTTCTCAGGTGGCGAGCAGTACTTC | CASSFSGGEQYF
TRBD2 | TRBJ2-1 | - | TRBV10-1 | TGCGCCAGCAGTGAGTCCCGCCTAGCGGGACACAATGAGCAGTTCTTC | CASSESRLAGHNEQFF
TRBD1 | TRBJ2-3 | - | TRBV7-2 | TGTGCCAGCAGCTTAATGGGGGACAGGGGGCATGGAGATACGCAGTATTTT | CASSLMGDRGHGDTQYF
- | TRBJ2-2 | - | TRBV2 | TGTGCCAGCAGTGGCCGCGGCACCGGGGAGCTGTTTTTT | CASSGRGTGELFF
TRBD2 | TRBJ2-1 | - | TRBV29-1 | TGCAGCGTTGAACCCAGCGGGAGGGGCAACAATGAGCAGTTCTTC | CSVEPSGRGNNEQFF
- | TRBJ1-1 | - | TRBV28 | TGTGCCAGCAGTTTCAGGGTAATACCTGAAGCTTTCTTT | CASSFRVIPEAFF
- | TRBJ2-5 | - | TRBV5-1 | TGCGCCAGCAGCTTGTTTATCCAAGAGACCCAGTACTTC | CASSLFIQETQYF
TRBD1 | TRBJ1-2 | - | TRBV30 | TGTGCCTGGACGGGACAGGGGGCTACCGGCTACACCTTC | CAWTGQGATGYTF
TRBD2 | TRBJ2-3 | - | TRBV7-2 | TGTGCCAGCAGCTTAGTGGCTAGCGGGAGGTCTGATACGCAGTATTTT | CASSLVASGRSDTQYF
- | TRBJ1-2 | - | TRBV5-5 | TGTGCCAGCAGCCACTTTAGGCAGGACAACTATGGCTACACCTTC | CASSHFRQDNYGYTF
- | TRBJ1-5 | - | TRBV28 | TGTGCCAGCGTTTCTTCAGTTTCAGGGGGCAATCAGCCCCAGCATTTT | CASVSSVSGGNQPQHF
- | TRBJ1-5 | - | TRBV6-6 | TGTGCCAGCAGGGAGGGGTCAAGCAATCAGCCCCAGCATTTT | CASREGSSNQPQHF
- | TRBJ1-6 | - | TRBV14 | TGTGCCAGCAGCCCCCCGGGCGGGGCCCTCCACTTT | CASSPPGGALHF
TRBD1 | TRBJ1-4 | - | TRBV9 | TGTGCCAGCAGCGTAGGAAGCGGACAGGGGTACGAAAAACTGTTTTTT | CASSVGSGQGYEKLFF
TRBD1 | TRBJ1-1 | - | TRBV5-4 | TGTGCCAGCAGCAGAACCGGGACAGGGGAAGGTGCTTTCTTT | CASSRTGTGEGAFF
- | TRBJ1-5 | few | TRBV2 | TGTGCCAGCAAGGACTCCTATAGCAATCAGCCCCAGCATTTT | CASKDSYSNQPQHF
TRBD1 | TRBJ1-1 | - | TRBV2 | TGTGCCAGCAGCCTTAGGACAGGCACTGAAGCTTTCTTT | CASSLRTGTEAFF
- | TRBJ2-1 | - | TRBV27 | TGTGCCAGCAGTTTTTGGCCCCCCGGAGGTGAGCAGTTCTTC | CASSFWPPGGEQFF
- | TRBJ2-3 | - | TRBV11-3 | TGTGCCAGCAGCTTAGGCCTAGAGGATACGCAGTATTTT | CASSLGLEDTQYF
- | TRBJ1-1 | - | TRBV18 | TGTGCCAGCTCACCAAGAGGGGAAACTGAAGCTTTCTTT | CASSPRGETEAFF
- | TRBJ2-2 | - | TRBV5-4 | TGTGCCAGCAGCTCCTCGGTCGGGTCCGGGGAGCTGTTTTTT | CASSSSVGSGELFF
TRBD1 | TRBJ1-1 | - | TRBV7-3 | TGTGCCAGCAGCTTAGCCCCTCCAGGGGGCGGTGAAGCTGAAGCTTTCTTT | CASSLAPPGGGEAEAFF
- | TRBJ2-2 | once | TRBV11-3 | TGTGCCAGCAGCTTATACGGGGAAAACACCGGGGAGCTGTTTTTT | CASSLYGENTGELFF
- | TRBJ2-7 | - | TRBV21-1 | TGTGCCAGCAGCCCGGGACTAGCGGGCCACGAGCAGTACTTC | CASSPGLAGHEQYF
- | TRBJ1-5 | - | TRBV6-5 | TGTGCCAGCAGTTTAGTCGGCAATCAGCCCCAGCATTTT | CASSLVGNQPQHF
- | TRBJ2-7 | - | TRBV29-1 | TGCAGCGTTGATGGGGGAGAAATAGGATACGAGCAGTACTTC | CSVDGGEIGYEQYF
- | TRBJ2-2 | few | TRBV9 | TGTGCCAGCAGCGTAGAACTTTACACCGGGGAGCTGTTTTTT | CASSVELYTGELFF
TRBD2 | TRBJ2-7 | - | TRBV7-9 | TGTGCCAGCAGCCTTTGGACTAGCGGGGATACCTACGAGCAGTACTTC | CASSLWTSGDTYEQYF
- | TRBJ1-5 | - | TRBV6-1 | TGTGCCAGCAGTGAATTGGCGGGGGTACGGAATCAGCCCCAGCATTTT | CASSELAGVRNQPQHF
- | TRBJ2-7 | - | TRBV2 | TGTGCCAGCACCCCTTCGGGGAAAGCTAACGAGCAGTACTTC | CASTPSGKANEQYF
TRBD2 | TRBJ2-1 | - | TRBV29-1 | TGCAGCGCATCACTAGCGGGAGGCGGCGATGAGCAGTTCTTC | CSASLAGGGDEQFF